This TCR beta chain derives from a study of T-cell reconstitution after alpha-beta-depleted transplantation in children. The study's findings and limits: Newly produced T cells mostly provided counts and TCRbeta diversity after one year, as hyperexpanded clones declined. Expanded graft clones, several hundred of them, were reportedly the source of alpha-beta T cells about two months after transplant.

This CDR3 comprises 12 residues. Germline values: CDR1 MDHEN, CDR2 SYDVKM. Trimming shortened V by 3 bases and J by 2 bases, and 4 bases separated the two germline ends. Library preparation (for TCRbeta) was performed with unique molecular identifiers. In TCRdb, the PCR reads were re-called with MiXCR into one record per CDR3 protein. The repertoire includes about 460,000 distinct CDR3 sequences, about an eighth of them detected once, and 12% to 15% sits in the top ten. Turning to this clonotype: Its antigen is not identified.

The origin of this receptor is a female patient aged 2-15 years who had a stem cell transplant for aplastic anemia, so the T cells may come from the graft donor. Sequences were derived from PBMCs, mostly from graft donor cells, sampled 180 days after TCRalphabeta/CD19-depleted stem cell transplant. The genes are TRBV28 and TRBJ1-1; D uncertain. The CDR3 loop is CASSLINTEAFF. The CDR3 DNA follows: TGTGCCAGCAGTTTGATCAACACTGAAGCTTTCTTT. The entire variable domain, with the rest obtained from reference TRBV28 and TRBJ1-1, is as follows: DVKVTQSSRYLVKRTGEKVFLECVQDMDHENMFWYRQDPGLGLRLIYFSYDVKMKEKGDIPEGYSVSREKKERFSLILESASTNQTSMYLCASSLINTEAFFGQGTRLTVV.